The present T cell receptor beta chain was sequenced within a study of blood T cell repertoires in COVID-19. Assay: immunoSEQ multiplex PCR; the TCRdb copy retains only in-frame clones and omits some. The table lists about 300,000 clones, 83% of them singletons. This CDR3 spans 17 amino acids. On this clone: A much larger clone lies one base from this, so it may be a read error.

The sequenced material came from peripheral blood. This TCR was recovered from a woman between 45 and 60 years old who had recovered from COVID-19. The chain recombines TRBV21-1 with TRBJ2-1; the D segment call TRBD2 is taken from the table without a DNA check. TRBV21-1 is described as a pseudogene. The CDR3 DNA sequence: TGTGCCAGCAGGGGGAGGGGGGCCGGCACGTGGGACAATGAGCAGTTCTTC. This gives the protein CASRGRGAGTWDNEQFF.